This T cell receptor beta chain was recorded in a study of technical replicates of blood from a few donors. Sequencing was performed with immunoSEQ multiplex PCR; in TCRdb, only in-frame clones are kept and a portion is missing. The data hold 55,000 to 75,000 clones, with around 87% observed a single time. The clonotype originates from a human donor in good health. Some clones in this sample may be carry-over from other donors' samples. Sequencing was done on a sample of PBMCs.

The CDR3 sequence is CASSTGQGRDEQYF. The CDR3 bases are TGTGCCAGCAGCACAGGACAGGGTAGGGACGAGCAGTACTTC. The chain combines TRBV7-6 with TRBJ2-7; 8 bases are shared with TRBD1. V lost 5 bases to trimming and J lost 5 bases; unmatched junction nucleotides: 8. Per the germline V gene, CDR1 is SGHVS and CDR2 is FNYEAQ. The CDR3 extends over 14 amino acids.